The 6 T cell receptor beta chains in this list originate from one sample, sequenced in a study of CD8+CD57+ T cells in acquired aplastic anemia. Profiling that covered TCR beta VDJ and CDR3 relied on genomic DNA as its template. TCRdb reprocessed the reads via MiXCR and lists one record per CDR3 protein. The sample comprises approximately 99,000 distinct CDR3 sequences, less than 65% of which are singletons, and roughly a third rests with the top ten. Material for sequencing was sorted CD4+, CD8+, or CD8+CD57+ T cells (not recorded which) from PBMCs. The receptors were sampled from a human donor in good health, serving as a control.

This clonotype showed up just a few times. This rearrangement joins TRBV10-2 to TRBJ1-1; D remains unclear. The length of the CDR3 is 12 residues. V was shortened by 2 bases and J by 0 bases, with 1 base between the two germline ends. Per the germline V gene, CDR1 is WSHSY and CDR2 is SAAADI. The chain's CDR3 is CASSELNTEAFF. In nucleotides, the CDR3 is TGCGCCAGCAGTGAGCTGAACACTGAAGCTTTCTTT.

This clonotype was detected many times. The chain is built from TRBV4-1 and TRBJ1-2; no clear D gene. From germline, CDR1 is MGHRA and CDR2 YSYEKL. The CDR3 contains 14 residues. Trimming stripped 0 bases from V and 4 bases from J, with 9 bases between. The CDR3 bases are TGCGCCAGCAGCCAAGAAAGCACATCCTATGGCTACACCTTC. Its protein is CASSQESTSYGYTF.

The chain combines TRBV19 with TRBJ2-7, with D perhaps matching TRBD1 or TRBD2 (5 bases each). CDR1 is LNHDA, CDR2 SQIVND, per germline (reference sequence). This CDR3 is 15 amino acids long. The V gene lost 8 bases and the J gene lost 4 bases, with 21 bases spanning the gap. The CDR3 protein is CASSIAGAAMYEQYF. The CDR3 coding sequence is TGTGCCAGTTCGATCGCCGGGGCAGCAATGTACGAGCAGTACTTC.

The chain combines TRBV7-9 with TRBJ1-4, with D hard to call. Looked up from germline, CDR1 is SEHNR and CDR2 is FQNEAQ (reference sequence). This CDR3 contains 13 residues. V lost 6 bases and J lost 8, with 13 bases in between. DNA of the CDR3: TGTGCCAGCAGTCCGGCTCCCGGGGAAAAACTGTTTTTT. Translating gives CASSPAPGEKLFF.

In this sample, this clonotype turned up many times. J is TRBJ2-1 and V is TRBV2; the match to TRBD2 covers 7 bases. Germline V gene data show CDR1 as SNHLY and CDR2 as FYNNEI. The CDR3 extends over 12 amino acids. V was clipped by 6 bases and J by 8 bases; unmatched bases: 4. CDR3 DNA: TGTGCCAGCAGCATGGGGGGGGATGAGCAGTTCTTC. Translated, it gives CASSMGGDEQFF.

The chain employs TRBV4-3 and TRBJ2-1, with D perhaps TRBD2 (5 bases). CDR3 size: 14 residues. The germline gives CDR1 LGHNA, CDR2 YSLEER. Trimming took off 4 bases at V and 4 bases at J, with 11 bases between the two ends. The CDR3, as DNA: TGCGCCAGCAGCCGAGGAGGACGATACAATGAGCAGTTCTTC. Protein: CASSRGGRYNEQFF.